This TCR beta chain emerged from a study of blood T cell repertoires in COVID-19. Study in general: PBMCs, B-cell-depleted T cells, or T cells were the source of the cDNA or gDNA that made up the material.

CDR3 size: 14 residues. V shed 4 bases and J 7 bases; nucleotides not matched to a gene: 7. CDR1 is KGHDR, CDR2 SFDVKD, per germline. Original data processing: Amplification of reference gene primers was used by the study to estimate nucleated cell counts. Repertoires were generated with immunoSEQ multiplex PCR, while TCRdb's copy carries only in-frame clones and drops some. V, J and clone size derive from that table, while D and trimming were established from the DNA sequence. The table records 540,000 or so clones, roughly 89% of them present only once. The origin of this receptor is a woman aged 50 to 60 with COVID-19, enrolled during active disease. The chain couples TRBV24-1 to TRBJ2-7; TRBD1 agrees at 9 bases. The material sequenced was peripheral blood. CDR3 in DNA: TGTGCCACCAGTGAAACAGGGGGCGCCGATGAGCAGTACTTC. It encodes CATSETGGADEQYF.